These 26 T cell receptor beta chains share one sample of origin, sequenced in a study of T-cell reconstitution after alpha-beta-depleted transplantation in children. Preparation of the TCRbeta library involved a method that used unique molecular identifiers. MiXCR, run by TCRdb on the PCR reads, gives a single entry per CDR3 protein. Among fewer than 120,000 distinct CDR3 sequences listed, 10% were seen once. The material was PBMCs from the stem cell graft donor, obtained from the stem cell graft. The receptor source for this set is a human donor who donated a stem cell graft to a child with acute lymphoblastic leukemia.

This clonotype was recorded at least ten times. V gene TRBV7-2 combines with J gene TRBJ2-7; D gene ambiguous. The CDR3 covers 14 residues. Per germline, CDR1 SGHTA and CDR2 FQGNSA. Trimming left V 1 base short and J 5 bases short, with 12 bases between. This chain's CDR3 is CASSLDRALNEQYF. The CDR3 bases are TGTGCCAGCAGCTTAGATCGGGCGTTGAACGAGCAGTACTTC. The whole variable domain, filled in from reference TRBV7-2 and TRBJ2-7, reads GAGVSQSPSNKVTEKGKDVELRCDPISGHTALYWYRQSLGQGLEFLIYFQGNSAPDKSGLPSDRFSAERTGGSVSTLTIQRTQQEDSAVYLCASSLDRALNEQYFGPGTRLTVT.

Many counts were recorded for this clonotype. Germline is not matched at one junction end, which may reflect a read error. The chain uses TRBV7-2 and TRBJ2-7, with 9 positions matching TRBD2. Germline V gene lookup returns CDR1 SGHTA and CDR2 FQGNSA. The CDR3 contains 15 residues. In DNA, the CDR3 is TGTGCCAGCAGCCCCCGGCGGGAGGGCCCGGGCGAGCATTACTTC. As protein: CASSPRREGPGEHYF.

This clonotype was seen repeatedly, ten times or more. The V and J genes are TRBV4-1 and TRBJ1-1; D unclear. The V and J ends lost 3 bases and 1 base respectively, with 12 bases between them. The CDR3 extends over 15 amino acids. Per germline, CDR1 MGHRA and CDR2 YSYEKL. As DNA, the CDR3 is TGCGCCAGCAGCCACCAGATCAGGAGGAACACTGAAGCTTTCTTT. Amino acid sequence: CASSHQIRRNTEAFF.

This chain links TRBV7-2 with TRBJ1-3, with D unresolved. The V end was cut by 1 base, the J end by 0 bases, with 10 bases between. The length of the CDR3 is 16 residues. The germline gives CDR1 SGHTA, CDR2 FQGNSA. For the CDR3, the DNA is TGTGCCAGCAGCTTAGTGGGCGGCAACTCTGGAAACACCATATATTTT. It encodes CASSLVGGNSGNTIYF.

This clonotype was observed many times. The rearrangement uses TRBV5-6 and TRBJ2-7; possibly TRBD1 or TRBD2 for D (5 bases each). V lost 3 bases, J lost 7 bases, and 8 bases lay in between. Germline V gene data show CDR1 as SGHDT and CDR2 as YYEEEE. The CDR3 covers 11 residues. The CDR3 sequence is CASSSGQEQYF. The CDR3 nucleotides are TGTGCCAGCAGCTCGGGGCAGGAGCAGTACTTC.

This clonotype has just one count. The CDR3 is CASSLLGRGYEQYF. CDR3 nucleotides: TGTGCCAGCAGCTTATTAGGTCGAGGATACGAGCAGTACTTC. This sequence joins TRBV11-2 and TRBJ2-7; no definite D call. Germline lookup yields CDR1 SGHAT and CDR2 FQNNGV. V lost 2 bases to trimming and J lost 4 bases, with 12 bases between them. This CDR3 spans 14 amino acids.

This sequence joins TRBV5-1 and TRBJ2-3; D not resolved. The ends were cut back, 4 bases at V and 6 bases at J, with 12 bases in the middle. CDR3 length: 13 residues. Germline V gene lookup returns CDR1 SGHRS and CDR2 YFSETQ. CDR3 nucleotides: TGCGCCAGCAGCACGTTAGTCGAGGATACGCAGTATTTT. Protein product: CASSTLVEDTQYF.

This clonotype was recorded at least ten times. The chain combines TRBV11-2 with TRBJ2-5; D is unresolved. Trimming pared 1 base from V and 3 bases from J, leaving 12 bases between. Germline V gene data show CDR1 as SGHAT and CDR2 as FQNNGV. The CDR3 runs 15 residues. CDR3 loop: CASSLGVGTKETQYF. CDR3 nucleotides: TGTGCCAGCAGCTTAGGTGTGGGCACCAAAGAGACCCAGTACTTC.

The sample holds many counts of this clonotype. V is TRBV5-1 and J is TRBJ1-2; D uncertain. V was shortened by 0 bases and J by 6 bases, with 9 bases between the two germline ends. CDR1 and CDR2 from the germline V gene are SGHRS and YFSETQ. The CDR3 spans 13 residues. CDR3 region: CASSLEGNNGYTF. In DNA, the CDR3 is TGCGCCAGCAGCTTGGAAGGGAATAATGGCTACACCTTC. Full variable domain (rest looked up from reference TRBV5-1 and TRBJ1-2): KAGVTQTPRYLIKTRGQQVTLSCSPISGHRSVSWYQQTPGQGLQFLFEYFSETQRNKGNFPGRFSGRQFSNSRSEMNVSTLELGDSALYLCASSLEGNNGYTFGSGTRLTVV.

This clonotype was picked up many times. The rearrangement links TRBV18 to TRBJ2-1; the match to TRBD2 covers 7 bases. This CDR3 has 14 amino acids. Germline CDR1 reads KGHSH; CDR2 reads LQKENI. V lost 3 bases and J lost 3; bases outside the gene matches: 2. Here the CDR3 reads CASSPGTIYNEQFF. The CDR3, as DNA: TGTGCCAGCTCACCCGGGACTATCTACAATGAGCAGTTCTTC.

This clonotype was recorded at least ten times. The V gene is TRBV4-3, the J gene TRBJ1-1; unclear D gene. The CDR3 length is 14 residues. V gave up 4 bases and J gave up 2 bases, with 11 bases separating them. Germline-derived CDR1 and CDR2 are LGHNA and YSLEER. DNA of the CDR3: TGCGCCAGCAGCCCAAGCCCAGGTAACACTGAAGCTTTCTTT. Its protein product is CASSPSPGNTEAFF.

This clonotype was found many times. This rearrangement joins TRBV5-1 to TRBJ1-4, with 10 bases aligning to TRBD1. CDR1 is SGHRS, CDR2 YFSETQ, per germline. The CDR3 totals 14 residues. V lost 2 bases and J lost 8; bases outside the gene matches: 3. The CDR3 here is CASSFGTGEEKLFF. As DNA, the CDR3 is TGCGCCAGCAGCTTCGGGACAGGGGAGGAAAAACTGTTTTTT.

This clonotype was seen more than once but under ten times. This chain joins TRBV7-8 and TRBJ2-1; 10 bases are shared with TRBD2. The CDR3 has 15 residues. The V segment lost 2 bases and the J segment 7 bases; nucleotides outside the gene matches: 5. Germline values: CDR1 SGHVS, CDR2 FQNEAQ. In DNA form, the CDR3 reads TGTGCCAGCAGCTTAATGCTAGCGGGAGCGAATGAGCAGTTCTTC. It encodes CASSLMLAGANEQFF.

This clonotype appeared many times. This chain links TRBV20-1 with TRBJ2-7, with D perhaps being TRBD1 or TRBD2 (5 bases each). The V end was cut by 3 bases, the J end by 3 bases, with 9 bases between. Germline V gene lookup returns CDR1 DFQATT and CDR2 SNEGSKA (reference sequence). This CDR3 spans 12 amino acids. CDR3 DNA sequence: TGCAGTGCTAGCGGGGCATACTACGAGCAGTACTTC. It specifies CSASGAYYEQYF.

This clonotype came up many times. This chain links TRBV12-3 or TRBV12-4 with TRBJ1-5; TRBD1 matches at 7 bases. J was trimmed by 3 bases and V by 8 bases; bases with no gene match: 13. The CDR3 has 16 residues. CDR3 protein: CASAATTGYNNQPQHF. The CDR3 nucleotides are TGTGCCAGCGCTGCTACGACAGGGTATAACAATCAGCCCCAGCATTTT.

This clonotype was detected many times. This rearrangement joins TRBV27 to TRBJ1-6; D unclear. Trimming removed 2 bases from V and 0 bases from J, with 8 bases in between. The CDR3 contains 16 residues. The germline V gene has CDR1 MNHEY and CDR2 SMNVEV (reference sequence). This CDR3 reads CASSLTAGSYNSPLHF. The CDR3 coding sequence is TGTGCCAGCAGTTTAACAGCCGGCTCCTATAATTCACCCCTCCACTTT.

This clonotype was counted at least ten times. The chain joins TRBV5-1 to TRBJ2-2, with 10 bases that match TRBD1. V gave up 4 bases and J gave up 4 bases; unmatched junction bases: 4. Germline loops: CDR1 SGHRS, CDR2 YFSETQ. There are 15 residues in the CDR3. Here the CDR3 reads CASSPGTGVTGELFF. The DNA for the CDR3 is TGCGCCAGCAGCCCCGGGACAGGGGTCACCGGGGAGCTGTTTTTT. Full variable domain (outside the CDR3, taken from reference TRBV5-1 and TRBJ2-2): KAGVTQTPRYLIKTRGQQVTLSCSPISGHRSVSWYQQTPGQGLQFLFEYFSETQRNKGNFPGRFSGRQFSNSRSEMNVSTLELGDSALYLCASSPGTGVTGELFFGEGSRLTVL.

This clonotype was detected ten times or more. The rearrangement uses TRBV7-2 and TRBJ2-2; 9 nucleotides agree with TRBD2. Trimming at V came to 5 bases and at J to 5 bases, leaving 12 bases not matched to a gene. Germline CDR1 reads SGHTA; CDR2 reads FQGNSA. CDR3 length: 17 residues. The CDR3, as DNA: TGTGCCAGCAGCCCCAACGCGGGTAGCGGGAGAACCGGGGAGCTGTTTTTT. Amino acids: CASSPNAGSGRTGELFF. Using reference TRBV7-2 and TRBJ2-2 for the parts outside the CDR3, the full variable domain is GAGVSQSPSNKVTEKGKDVELRCDPISGHTALYWYRQSLGQGLEFLIYFQGNSAPDKSGLPSDRFSAERTGGSVSTLTIQRTQQEDSAVYLCASSPNAGSGRTGELFFGEGSRLTVL.

The chain couples TRBV20-1 to TRBJ2-3, with a weak D call TRBD2 (7 bases). Germline loops: CDR1 DFQATT, CDR2 SNEGSKA (reference sequence). There are 16 residues in the CDR3. Trimming removed 1 base from V and 2 bases from J, with 16 bases in between. The CDR3 loop is CSARVDRGAFTDTQYF. The CDR3 DNA sequence: TGCAGTGCTAGAGTCGATCGGGGGGCCTTCACAGATACGCAGTATTTT.

This clonotype appeared many times. This chain uses TRBV12-3 or TRBV12-4 with TRBJ2-1; TRBD1 agrees at 8 bases. There are 15 residues in the CDR3. V was pared by 1 base and J by 7 bases, with 6 bases of the junction left unmatched. The DNA for the CDR3 is TGTGCCAGCAGTTTAGTAAGGACAGGGAAAAATGAGCAGTTCTTC. Translating it yields CASSLVRTGKNEQFF.

This clonotype was detected many times. The chain combines TRBV3-1 with TRBJ2-7; maybe TRBD2 (6 bases). Germline CDR1 reads LGHDT; CDR2 reads YNNKEL (reference sequence). The CDR3 totals 13 residues. Trimming shortened V by 1 base and J by 6 bases, and 10 bases separated the two germline ends. As DNA, the CDR3 is TGTGCCAGCAGCCAAGGGCGGGGCTCCGAGCAGTACTTC. It yields the protein CASSQGRGSEQYF.

The chain carries TRBV20-1 and TRBJ1-4, with D tentatively TRBD1 (6 bases). Between the trimmed V and J ends, which lost 2 bases and 6 bases, there was a span of 10 bases. Per the germline V gene, CDR1 is DFQATT and CDR2 is SNEGSKA (reference sequence). The CDR3 consists of 13 residues. CDR3 sequence reads: CSARRTDDEKLFF. CDR3 coding DNA: TGCAGTGCTAGAAGGACAGACGATGAAAAACTGTTTTTT.

This clonotype appeared many times. This rearrangement joins TRBV11-2 to TRBJ2-3, with TRBD1 matching over 9 bases. Germline CDR1 is SGHAT and CDR2 is FQNNGV. The ends lost 5 bases at V and 3 bases at J; junction bases unmatched: 9. The CDR3 extends over 16 amino acids. Written as DNA, the CDR3 is TGTGCCAGCAGCCCCCGGGACAGGGAAGGGACAGATACGCAGTATTTT. Residues: CASSPRDREGTDTQYF. The whole variable domain, filled in from reference TRBV11-2 and TRBJ2-3, reads EAGVAQSPRYKIIEKRQSVAFWCNPISGHATLYWYQQILGQGPKLLIQFQNNGVVDDSQLPKDRFSAERLKGVDSTLKIQPAKLEDSAVYLCASSPRDREGTDTQYFGPGTRLTVL.

This clonotype was detected many times. The rearrangement joins TRBV29-1 to TRBJ1-1; D is perhaps TRBD1 (6 bases). The CDR3 covers 12 residues. Trimming left V 6 bases short and J 5 bases short, with 13 bases between. From germline, CDR1 is SQVTM and CDR2 ANQGSEA. CDR3 region: CSVVTGRTEAFF. CDR3 bases: TGCAGCGTCGTCACAGGGAGGACTGAAGCTTTCTTT. Full variable domain (outside the CDR3, taken from reference TRBV29-1 and TRBJ1-1): SAVISQKPSRDICQRGTSLTIQCQVDSQVTMMFWYRQQPGQSLTLIATANQGSEATYESGFVIDKFPISRPNLTFSTLTVSNMSPEDSSIYLCSVVTGRTEAFFGQGTRLTVV.

This clonotype occurred many times. J is TRBJ2-5 and V is TRBV7-2; D not certain. The CDR3 extends over 13 amino acids. V dropped 5 bases and J dropped 1 base, with 8 bases sitting between them. Germline loops: CDR1 SGHTA, CDR2 FQGNSA. CDR3 bases: TGTGCCAGCAGCCGACCCGTCCAAGAGACCCAGTACTTC. Translation gives CASSRPVQETQYF.

In this sample, this clonotype turned up many times. The chain is built from TRBV7-2 and TRBJ2-4; weak D call: TRBD2 (7 bases). The CDR3 covers 13 residues. Germline CDR1 reads SGHTA; CDR2 reads FQGNSA. Trimming cost V 7 bases and J 6 bases, with 13 bases left between them. This CDR3 reads CASTPGGRNIQYF. CDR3 nucleotides: TGTGCCAGCACCCCGGGGGGCAGAAACATTCAGTACTTC.